This TCR beta chain was captured by sequencing in a study of blood T cell repertoires in COVID-19. Study details: The origin of the acute and convalescent COVID-19 samples was the United States, Italy and Spain.

As processed by the authors: Amplification of reference gene primers was used by the study to estimate nucleated cell counts. Data came from immunoSEQ multiplex PCR; TCRdb stores just in-frame clones and leaves some out. V, J and clone size derive from that table, while D and trimming were established from the DNA sequence. The sample holds about 180,000 clones, 75% to 90% seen once. The sequenced sample was peripheral blood. The sequence was collected from a woman aged 60-75 years with acute or convalescent COVID-19.

The CDR3: CASSYEGRALHF. CDR3 in DNA: TGTGCCAGCAGTTACGAGGGTCGGGCCCTCCACTTT. V gene TRBV6-5 combines with J gene TRBJ1-6; D unresolved. The CDR3 loop spans 12 amino acids. Between the trimmed V and J ends, which lost 2 bases and 14 bases, there was a span of 10 bases. Germline V gene lookup returns CDR1 MNHEY and CDR2 SVGAGI.